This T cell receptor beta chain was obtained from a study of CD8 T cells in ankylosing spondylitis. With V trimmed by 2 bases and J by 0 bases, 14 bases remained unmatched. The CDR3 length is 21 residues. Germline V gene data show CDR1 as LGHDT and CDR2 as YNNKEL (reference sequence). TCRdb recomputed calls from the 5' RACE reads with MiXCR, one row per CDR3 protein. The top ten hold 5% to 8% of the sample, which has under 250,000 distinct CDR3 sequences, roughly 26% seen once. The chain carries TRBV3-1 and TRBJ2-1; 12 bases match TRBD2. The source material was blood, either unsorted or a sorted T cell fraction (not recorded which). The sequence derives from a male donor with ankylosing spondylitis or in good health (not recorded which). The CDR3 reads CASSQSPPGLAGPSSYNEQFF. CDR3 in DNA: TGTGCCAGCAGCCAATCCCCCCCGGGACTAGCGGGTCCGAGCTCCTACAATGAGCAGTTCTTC.